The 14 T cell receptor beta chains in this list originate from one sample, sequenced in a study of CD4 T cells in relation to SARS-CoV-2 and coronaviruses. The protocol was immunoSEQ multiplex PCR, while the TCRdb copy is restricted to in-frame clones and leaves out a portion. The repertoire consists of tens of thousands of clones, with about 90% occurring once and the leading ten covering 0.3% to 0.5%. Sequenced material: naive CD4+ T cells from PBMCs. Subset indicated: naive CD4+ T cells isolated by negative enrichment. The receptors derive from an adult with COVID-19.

CDR3 nucleotide sequence: TGTGCCAGTAGTCAGGTGACAGGGGGCAGTCAGCCCCAGCATTTT. It codes for CASSQVTGGSQPQHF. V gene TRBV19 combines with J gene TRBJ1-5; 10 positions agree with TRBD1. This CDR3 has 15 residues. J lost 6 bases, V lost 5 bases, and 7 bases had no gene match. Germline CDR1 reads LNHDA; CDR2 reads SQIVND (reference sequence).

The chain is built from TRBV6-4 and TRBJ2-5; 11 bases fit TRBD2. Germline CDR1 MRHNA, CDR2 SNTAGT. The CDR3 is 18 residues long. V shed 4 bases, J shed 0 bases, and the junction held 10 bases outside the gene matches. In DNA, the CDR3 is TGTGCCAGCAGTGGCGCCGGGACTAGCGGTAAGTACCAAGAGACCCAGTACTTC. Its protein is CASSGAGTSGKYQETQYF.

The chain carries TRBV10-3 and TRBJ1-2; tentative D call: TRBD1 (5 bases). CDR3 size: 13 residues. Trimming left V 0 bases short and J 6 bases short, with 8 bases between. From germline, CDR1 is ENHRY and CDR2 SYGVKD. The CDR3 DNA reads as TGTGCCATCAGTGAGTCTGGGGGGAATGGCTACACCTTC. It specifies CAISESGGNGYTF.

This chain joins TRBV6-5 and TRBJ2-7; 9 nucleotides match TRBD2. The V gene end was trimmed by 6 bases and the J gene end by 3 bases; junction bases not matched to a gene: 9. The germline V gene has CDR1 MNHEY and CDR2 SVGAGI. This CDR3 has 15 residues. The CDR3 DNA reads TGTGCCAGCAGCGATAGGACTAGCGCATTCTACGAGCAGTACTTC. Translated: CASSDRTSAFYEQYF.

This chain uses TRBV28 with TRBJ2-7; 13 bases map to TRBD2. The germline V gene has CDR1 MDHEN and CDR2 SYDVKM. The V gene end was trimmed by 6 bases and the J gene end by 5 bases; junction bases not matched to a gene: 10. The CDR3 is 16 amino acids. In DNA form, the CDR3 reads TGTGCCAGCAGCTCAGGACTAGCGGGAGTTTTCCACGAGCAGTACTTC. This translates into CASSSGLAGVFHEQYF.

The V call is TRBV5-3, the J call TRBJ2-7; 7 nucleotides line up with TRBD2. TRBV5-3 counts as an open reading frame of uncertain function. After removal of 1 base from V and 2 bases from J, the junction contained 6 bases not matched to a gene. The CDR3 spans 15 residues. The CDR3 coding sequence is TGTGCCAGAAGCTTGTCTCTAGCGGAGGCCTACGAGCAGTACTTC. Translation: CARSLSLAEAYEQYF.

The CDR3 loop is CASSSTPYEQYF. CDR3 nucleotides: TGTGCCAGCAGTTCAACACCTTACGAGCAGTACTTC. The genes are TRBV28 and TRBJ2-7; D unclear. The CDR3 spans 12 residues. V lost 4 bases, J lost 4 bases, and 8 bases lay in between. Germline loops: CDR1 MDHEN, CDR2 SYDVKM.

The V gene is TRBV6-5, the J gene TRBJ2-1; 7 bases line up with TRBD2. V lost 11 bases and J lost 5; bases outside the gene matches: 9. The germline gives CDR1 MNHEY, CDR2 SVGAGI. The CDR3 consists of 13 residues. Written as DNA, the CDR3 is TGTGCCGGGGGGGGGAGGGCCGACAATGAGCAGTTCTTC. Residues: CAGGGRADNEQFF.

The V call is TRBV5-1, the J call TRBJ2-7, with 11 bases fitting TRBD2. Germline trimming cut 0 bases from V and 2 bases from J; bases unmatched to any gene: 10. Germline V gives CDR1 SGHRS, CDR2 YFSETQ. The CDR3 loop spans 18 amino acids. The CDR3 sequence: CASSLGRGLADNTYEQYF. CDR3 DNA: TGCGCCAGCAGCTTGGGACGGGGACTAGCGGATAACACCTACGAGCAGTACTTC.

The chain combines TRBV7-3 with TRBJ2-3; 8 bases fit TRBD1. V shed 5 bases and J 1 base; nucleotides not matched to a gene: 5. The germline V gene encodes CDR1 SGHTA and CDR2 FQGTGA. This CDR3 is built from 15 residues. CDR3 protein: CASSATTGGTDTQYF. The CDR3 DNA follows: TGTGCCAGCAGCGCTACGACAGGGGGCACAGATACGCAGTATTTT.

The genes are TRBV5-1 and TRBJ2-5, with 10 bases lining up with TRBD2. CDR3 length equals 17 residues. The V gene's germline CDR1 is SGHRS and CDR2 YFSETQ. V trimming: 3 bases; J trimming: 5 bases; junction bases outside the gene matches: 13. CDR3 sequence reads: CASSSIGTSAGGETQYF. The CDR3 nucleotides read TGCGCCAGCAGCTCGATTGGGACTAGCGCCGGCGGGGAGACCCAGTACTTC.

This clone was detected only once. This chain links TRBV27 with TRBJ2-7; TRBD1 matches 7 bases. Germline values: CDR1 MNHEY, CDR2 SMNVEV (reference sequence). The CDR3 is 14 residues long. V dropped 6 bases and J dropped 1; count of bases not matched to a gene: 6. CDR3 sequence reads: CASSRMTGSYEQYF. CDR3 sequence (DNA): TGTGCCAGCAGCCGCATGACAGGGTCCTACGAGCAGTACTTC.

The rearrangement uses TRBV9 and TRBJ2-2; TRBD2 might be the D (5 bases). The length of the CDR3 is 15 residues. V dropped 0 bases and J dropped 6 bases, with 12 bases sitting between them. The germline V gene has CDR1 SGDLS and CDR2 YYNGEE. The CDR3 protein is CASSVGGPLAGELFF. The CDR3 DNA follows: TGTGCCAGCAGCGTAGGAGGGCCACTCGCCGGGGAGCTGTTTTTT. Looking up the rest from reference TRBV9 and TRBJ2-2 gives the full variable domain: DSGVTQTPKHLITATGQRVTLRCSPRSGDLSVYWYQQSLDQGLQFLIQYYNGEERAKGNILERFSAQQFPDLHSELNLSSLELGDSALYFCASSVGGPLAGELFFGEGSRLTVL.

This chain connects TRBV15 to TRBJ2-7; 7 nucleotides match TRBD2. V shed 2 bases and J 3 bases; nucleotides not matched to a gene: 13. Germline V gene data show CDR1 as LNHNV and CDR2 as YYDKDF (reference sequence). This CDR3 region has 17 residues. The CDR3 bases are TGTGCCACCAGCAGACGTCCGAGAGATGGGGGGGGCTACGAGCAGTACTTC. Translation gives CATSRRPRDGGGYEQYF.